This T cell receptor (beta chain) appears in the sequencing data of a study of CD8 T cells in ankylosing spondylitis. CDR3 length equals 15 residues. V lost 0 bases, J lost 0 bases, and 6 bases lay in between. The germline V gene encodes CDR1 SGHTA and CDR2 FQGNSA. Study outcomes and limitations: Disease-linked clones had a CD8+ phenotype and relatively low frequency in peripheral blood. Matched ankylosing spondylitis synovial fluid reportedly showed significant enrichment of disease-linked clones. Ankylosing spondylitis blood appeared to carry a characteristic TCR beta motif of seven to nine highly homologous variants.

A remark on this clonotype: Its antigen remains unknown.

Scientists made TCR beta libraries using quantitative 5'-RACE with molecular barcodes. TCRdb fed the 5' RACE reads into MiXCR, producing one record per CDR3 protein. The sample holds approximately 300,000 distinct CDR3 sequences, roughly 8% seen once. The sequence was obtained from a male donor with ankylosing spondylitis. The sequenced sample consisted of blood, either unsorted or a sorted T cell fraction (not recorded which). The chain is built from TRBV7-2 and TRBJ2-1; D not certain. CDR3 DNA sequence: TGTGCCAGCAGCTTAGCAGCGCCCTCCTACAATGAGCAGTTCTTC. Encoded protein: CASSLAAPSYNEQFF.